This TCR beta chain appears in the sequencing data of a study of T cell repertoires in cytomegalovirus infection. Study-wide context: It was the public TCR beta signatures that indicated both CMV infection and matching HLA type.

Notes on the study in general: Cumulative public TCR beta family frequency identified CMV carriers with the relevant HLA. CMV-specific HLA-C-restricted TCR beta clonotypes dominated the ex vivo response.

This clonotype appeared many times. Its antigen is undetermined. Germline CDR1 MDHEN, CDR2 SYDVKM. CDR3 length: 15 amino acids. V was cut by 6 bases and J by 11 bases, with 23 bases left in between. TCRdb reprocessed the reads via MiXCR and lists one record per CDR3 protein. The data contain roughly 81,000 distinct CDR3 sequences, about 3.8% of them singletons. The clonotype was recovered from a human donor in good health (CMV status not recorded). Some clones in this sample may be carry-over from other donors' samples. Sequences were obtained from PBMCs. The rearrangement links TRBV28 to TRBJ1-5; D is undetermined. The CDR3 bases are TGTGCCAGCAGACCCCCACAGCCCCTATCTAGAGCCCAGCATTTT. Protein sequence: CASRPPQPLSRAQHF.